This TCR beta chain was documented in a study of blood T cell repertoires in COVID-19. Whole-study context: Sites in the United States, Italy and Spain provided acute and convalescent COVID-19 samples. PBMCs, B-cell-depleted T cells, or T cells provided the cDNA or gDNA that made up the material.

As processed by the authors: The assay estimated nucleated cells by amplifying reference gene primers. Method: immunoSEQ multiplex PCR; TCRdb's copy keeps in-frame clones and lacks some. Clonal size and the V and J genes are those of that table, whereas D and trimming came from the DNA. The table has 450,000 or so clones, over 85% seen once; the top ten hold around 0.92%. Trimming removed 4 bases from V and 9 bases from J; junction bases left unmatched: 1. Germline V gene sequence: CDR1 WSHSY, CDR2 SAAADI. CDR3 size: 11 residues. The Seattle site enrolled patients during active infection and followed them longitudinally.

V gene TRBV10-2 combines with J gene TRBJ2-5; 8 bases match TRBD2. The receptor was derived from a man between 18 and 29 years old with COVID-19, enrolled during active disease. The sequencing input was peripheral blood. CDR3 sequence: CASSGRGAQYF. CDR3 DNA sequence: TGCGCCAGCAGTGGGCGGGGGGCCCAGTACTTC.